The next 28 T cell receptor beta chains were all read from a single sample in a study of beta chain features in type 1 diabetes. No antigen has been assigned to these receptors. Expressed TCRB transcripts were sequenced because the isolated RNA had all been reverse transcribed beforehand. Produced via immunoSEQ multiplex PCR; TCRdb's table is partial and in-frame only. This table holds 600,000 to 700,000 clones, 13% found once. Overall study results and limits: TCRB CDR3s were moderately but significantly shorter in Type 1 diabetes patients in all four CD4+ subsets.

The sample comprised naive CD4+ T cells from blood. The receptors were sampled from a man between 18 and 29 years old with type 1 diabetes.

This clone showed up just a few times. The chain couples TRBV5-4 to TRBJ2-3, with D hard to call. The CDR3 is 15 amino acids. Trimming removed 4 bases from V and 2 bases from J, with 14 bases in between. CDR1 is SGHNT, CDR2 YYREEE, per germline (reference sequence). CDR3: CASSTQDTVTDTQYF. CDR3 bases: TGTGCCAGCAGCACTCAGGATACGGTCACAGATACGCAGTATTTT.

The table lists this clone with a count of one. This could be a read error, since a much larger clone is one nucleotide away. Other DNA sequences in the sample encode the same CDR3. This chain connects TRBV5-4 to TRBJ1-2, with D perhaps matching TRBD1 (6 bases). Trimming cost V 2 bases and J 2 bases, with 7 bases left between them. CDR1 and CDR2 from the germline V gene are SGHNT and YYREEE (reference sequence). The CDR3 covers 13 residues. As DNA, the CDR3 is TGTGCCAGCAGCTTAGGACAGAACTATGGCTACACCTTC. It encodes CASSLGQNYGYTF.

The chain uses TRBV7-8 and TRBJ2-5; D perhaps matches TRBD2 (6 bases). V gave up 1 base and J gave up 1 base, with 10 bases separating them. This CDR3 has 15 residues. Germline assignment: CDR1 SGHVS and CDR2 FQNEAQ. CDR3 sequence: CASSLVPGAQETQYF. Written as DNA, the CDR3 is TGTGCCAGCAGCTTAGTACCGGGAGCCCAAGAGACCCAGTACTTC.

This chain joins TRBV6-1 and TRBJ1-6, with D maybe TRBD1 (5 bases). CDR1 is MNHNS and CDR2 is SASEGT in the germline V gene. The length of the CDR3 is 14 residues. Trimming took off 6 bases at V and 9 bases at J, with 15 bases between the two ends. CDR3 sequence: CASSREKEISPLHF. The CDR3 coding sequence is TGTGCCAGCAGCAGGGAAAAGGAAATTTCACCCCTCCACTTT.

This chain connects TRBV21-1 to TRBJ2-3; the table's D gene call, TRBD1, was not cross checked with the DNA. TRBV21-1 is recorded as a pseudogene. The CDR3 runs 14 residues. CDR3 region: CASSQTGDTDTQYF. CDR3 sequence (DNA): TGTGCCAGCAGCCAGACAGGGGACACAGATACGCAGTATTTT.

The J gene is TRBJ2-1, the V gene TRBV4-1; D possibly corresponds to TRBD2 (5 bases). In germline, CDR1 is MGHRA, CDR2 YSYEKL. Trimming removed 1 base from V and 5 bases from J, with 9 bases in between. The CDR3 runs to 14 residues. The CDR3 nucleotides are TGCGCCAGCAGCCAAGCTAGCAGGAACAATGAGCAGTTCTTC. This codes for CASSQASRNNEQFF.

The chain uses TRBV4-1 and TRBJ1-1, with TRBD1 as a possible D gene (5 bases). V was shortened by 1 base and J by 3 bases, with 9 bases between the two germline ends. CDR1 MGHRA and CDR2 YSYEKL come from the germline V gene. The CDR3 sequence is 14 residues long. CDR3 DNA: TGCGCCAGCAGCCAAGCGGACACGGACACTGAAGCTTTCTTT. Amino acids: CASSQADTDTEAFF.

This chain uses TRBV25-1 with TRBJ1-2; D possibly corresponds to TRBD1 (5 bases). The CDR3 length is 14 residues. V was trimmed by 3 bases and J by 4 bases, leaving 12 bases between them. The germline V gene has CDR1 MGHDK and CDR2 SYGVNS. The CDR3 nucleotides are TGTGCCAGCAGTGATCGAGGGGCTCTCTATGGCTACACCTTC. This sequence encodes CASSDRGALYGYTF.

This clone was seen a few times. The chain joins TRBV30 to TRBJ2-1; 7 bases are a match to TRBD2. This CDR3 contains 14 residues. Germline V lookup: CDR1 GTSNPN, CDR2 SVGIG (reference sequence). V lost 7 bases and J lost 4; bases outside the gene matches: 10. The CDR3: CAYLGASGYNEQFF. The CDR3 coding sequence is TGTGCCTACCTTGGGGCTAGCGGTTACAATGAGCAGTTCTTC.

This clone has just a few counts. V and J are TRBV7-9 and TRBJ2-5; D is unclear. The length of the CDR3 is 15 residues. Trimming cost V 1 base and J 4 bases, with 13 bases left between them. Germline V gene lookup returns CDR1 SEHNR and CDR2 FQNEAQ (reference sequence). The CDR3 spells CASSLDGVVSETQYF. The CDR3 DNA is TGTGCCAGCAGCTTAGATGGAGTAGTGTCAGAGACCCAGTACTTC.

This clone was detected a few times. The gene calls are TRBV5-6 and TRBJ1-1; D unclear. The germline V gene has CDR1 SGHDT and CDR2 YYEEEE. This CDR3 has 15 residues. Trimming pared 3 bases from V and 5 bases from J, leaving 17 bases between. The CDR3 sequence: CASSWRRASGTEAFF. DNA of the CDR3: TGTGCCAGCAGCTGGCGGCGGGCCAGCGGGACTGAAGCTTTCTTT.

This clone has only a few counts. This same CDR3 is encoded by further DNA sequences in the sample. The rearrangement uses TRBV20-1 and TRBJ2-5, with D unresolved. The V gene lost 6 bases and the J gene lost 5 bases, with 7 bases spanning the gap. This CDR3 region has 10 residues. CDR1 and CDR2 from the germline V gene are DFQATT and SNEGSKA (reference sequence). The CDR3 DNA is TGCAGTGCAGGGCAGGAGACCCAGTACTTC. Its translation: CSAGQETQYF.

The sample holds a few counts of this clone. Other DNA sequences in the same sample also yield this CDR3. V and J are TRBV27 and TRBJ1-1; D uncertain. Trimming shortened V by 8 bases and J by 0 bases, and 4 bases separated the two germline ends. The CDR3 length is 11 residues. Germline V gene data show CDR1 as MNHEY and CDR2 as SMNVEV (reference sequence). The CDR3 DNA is TGTGCCAGCCGCATGAACACTGAAGCTTTCTTT. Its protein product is CASRMNTEAFF.

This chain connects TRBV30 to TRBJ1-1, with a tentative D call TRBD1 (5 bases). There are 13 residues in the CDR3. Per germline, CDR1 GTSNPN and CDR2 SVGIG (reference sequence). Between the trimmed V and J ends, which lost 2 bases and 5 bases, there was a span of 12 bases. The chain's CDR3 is CAWSKGSKTEAFF. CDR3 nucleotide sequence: TGTGCCTGGAGTAAGGGGTCGAAAACTGAAGCTTTCTTT.

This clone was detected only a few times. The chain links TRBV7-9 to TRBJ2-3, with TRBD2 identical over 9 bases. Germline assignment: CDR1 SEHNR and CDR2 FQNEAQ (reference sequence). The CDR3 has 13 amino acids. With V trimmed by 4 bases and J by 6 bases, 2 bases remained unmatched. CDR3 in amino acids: CASSSREGDTQYF. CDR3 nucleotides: TGTGCCAGCAGCTCGCGGGAGGGGGATACGCAGTATTTT.

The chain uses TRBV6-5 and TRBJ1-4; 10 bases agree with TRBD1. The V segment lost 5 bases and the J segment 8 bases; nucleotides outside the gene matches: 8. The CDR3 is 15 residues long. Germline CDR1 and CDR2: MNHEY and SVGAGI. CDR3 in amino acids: CASSLLDRGLEKLFF. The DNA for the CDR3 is TGTGCCAGCAGTCTCCTCGACAGGGGGCTCGAAAAACTGTTTTTT.

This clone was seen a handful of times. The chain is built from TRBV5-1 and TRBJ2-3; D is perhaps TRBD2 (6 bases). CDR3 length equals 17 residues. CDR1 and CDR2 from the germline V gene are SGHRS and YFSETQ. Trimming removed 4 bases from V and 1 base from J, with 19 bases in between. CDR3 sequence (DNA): TGCGCCAGCAGCCCTTATCCTAGGCGGGGACGCACAGATACGCAGTATTTT. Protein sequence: CASSPYPRRGRTDTQYF.

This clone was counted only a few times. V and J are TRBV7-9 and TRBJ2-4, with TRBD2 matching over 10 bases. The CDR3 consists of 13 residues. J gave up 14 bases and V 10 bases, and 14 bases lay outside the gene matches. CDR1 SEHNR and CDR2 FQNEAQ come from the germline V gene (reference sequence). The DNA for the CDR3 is TGTGCCACAGCTATCCCTAGCGGGGGCCCGAAGTACTTC. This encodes CATAIPSGGPKYF.

CDR3 nucleotide sequence: TGTGCCAGCAGCCCGTATGGGACAGGGGGGCAGTTCTTC. Translation: CASSPYGTGGQFF. The J gene is TRBJ2-1, the V gene TRBV5-4, with 11 bases lining up with TRBD1. The CDR3 totals 13 residues. Germline V gene sequence: CDR1 SGHNT, CDR2 YYREEE (reference sequence). J was trimmed by 12 bases and V by 4 bases; bases with no gene match: 6.

The CDR3: CASSLPTGIEQYF. The CDR3 DNA follows: TGCGCCAGCAGCTTGCCGACAGGTATCGAGCAGTACTTC. V is TRBV5-1 and J is TRBJ2-7, with TRBD1 as a possible D gene (6 bases). Germline CDR1 reads SGHRS; CDR2 reads YFSETQ. The CDR3 spans 13 residues. V lost 1 base and J lost 6, with 11 bases in between.

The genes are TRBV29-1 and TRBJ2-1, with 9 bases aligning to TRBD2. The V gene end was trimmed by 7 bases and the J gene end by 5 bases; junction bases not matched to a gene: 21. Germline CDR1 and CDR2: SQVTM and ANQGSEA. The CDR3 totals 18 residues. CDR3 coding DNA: TGCAGCGGTGGTTATAGCGGGGGTTCTCTCGTGGGGAACAATGAGCAGTTCTTC. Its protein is CSGGYSGGSLVGNNEQFF.

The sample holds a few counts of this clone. In DNA form, the CDR3 reads TGTGCCTGGAATCAACTACCTCAAGAGACCCAGTACTTC. Protein sequence: CAWNQLPQETQYF. The V and J genes are TRBV30 and TRBJ2-5, with D unclear. Trimming removed 4 bases at V and 2 bases at J, with 11 bases between. CDR1 is GTSNPN and CDR2 is SVGIG in the germline V gene (reference sequence). There are 13 residues in the CDR3.

CDR3 amino acids: CASSEAGEDTQYF. CDR3 sequence (DNA): TGTGCCAGCAGTGAAGCTGGAGAAGATACGCAGTATTTT. V is TRBV6-1 and J is TRBJ2-3; D unclear. CDR1 and CDR2 from the germline V gene are MNHNS and SASEGT. CDR3 size: 13 residues. Trimming removed 0 bases at V and 5 bases at J, with 6 bases between.

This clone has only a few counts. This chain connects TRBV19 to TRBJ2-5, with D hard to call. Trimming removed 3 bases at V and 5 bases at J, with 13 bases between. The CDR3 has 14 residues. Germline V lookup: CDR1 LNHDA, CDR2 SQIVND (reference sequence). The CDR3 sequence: CASSINAASETQYF. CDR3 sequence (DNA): TGTGCCAGTAGTATTAATGCGGCCTCGGAGACCCAGTACTTC.

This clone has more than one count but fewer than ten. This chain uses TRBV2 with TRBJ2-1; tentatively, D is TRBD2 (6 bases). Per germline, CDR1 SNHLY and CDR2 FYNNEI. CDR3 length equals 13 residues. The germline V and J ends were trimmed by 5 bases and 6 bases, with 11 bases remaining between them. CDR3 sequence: CASSRAGFNEQFF. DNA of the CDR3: TGTGCCAGCAGTCGCGCGGGGTTCAATGAGCAGTTCTTC. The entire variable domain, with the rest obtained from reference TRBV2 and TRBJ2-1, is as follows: EPEVTQTPSHQVTQMGQEVILRCVPISNHLYFYWYRQILGQKVEFLVSFYNNEISEKSEIFDDQFSVERPDGSNFTLKIRSTKLEDSAMYFCASSRAGFNEQFFGPGTRLTVL.

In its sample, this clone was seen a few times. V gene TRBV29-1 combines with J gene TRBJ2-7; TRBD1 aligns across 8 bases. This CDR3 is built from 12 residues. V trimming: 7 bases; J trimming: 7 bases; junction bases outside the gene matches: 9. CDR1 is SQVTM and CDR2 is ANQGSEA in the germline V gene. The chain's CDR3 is CSARTGSNEQYF. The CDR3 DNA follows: TGCAGCGCCCGGACAGGGTCGAATGAGCAGTACTTC.

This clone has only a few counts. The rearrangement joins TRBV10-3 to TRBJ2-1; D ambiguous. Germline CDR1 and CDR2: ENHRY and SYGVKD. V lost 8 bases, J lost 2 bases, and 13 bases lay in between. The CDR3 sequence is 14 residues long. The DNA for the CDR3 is TGTGCCATCGGTGGCGGTGGGACCTACAATGAGCAGTTCTTC. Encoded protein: CAIGGGGTYNEQFF.

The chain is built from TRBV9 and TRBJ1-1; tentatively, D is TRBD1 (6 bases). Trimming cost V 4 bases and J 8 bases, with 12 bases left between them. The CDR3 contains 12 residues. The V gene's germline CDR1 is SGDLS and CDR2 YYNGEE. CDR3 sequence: CASSSRTAEAFF. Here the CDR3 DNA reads TGTGCCAGCAGCTCCCGGACAGCCGAAGCTTTCTTT. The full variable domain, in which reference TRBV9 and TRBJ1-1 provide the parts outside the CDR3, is DSGVTQTPKHLITATGQRVTLRCSPRSGDLSVYWYQQSLDQGLQFLIQYYNGEERAKGNILERFSAQQFPDLHSELNLSSLELGDSALYFCASSSRTAEAFFGQGTRLTVV.